This T cell receptor (beta chain) emerged from a study of blood T cell repertoires in COVID-19. Overall study: Acute-phase and convalescent COVID-19 samples originated in the United States, Italy and Spain. In each case, the material was cDNA or gDNA derived from T cells, B-cell-depleted T cells, or PBMCs.

Study processing details: Reference gene primer amplification in the assay estimated nucleated cell counts. Method: immunoSEQ multiplex PCR; TCRdb's copy keeps in-frame clones and lacks some. V and J calls and clone size come straight from that table; D and trimming were deduced from the DNA. This sample has roughly 39,000 clones, with 79% found just once. Germline V gene sequence: CDR1 LGHDT, CDR2 YNNKEL (reference sequence). Between the trimmed V and J ends, which lost 3 bases and 10 bases, there was a span of 9 bases. This CDR3 region has 11 residues. The chain employs TRBV3-1 (or the pseudogene TRBV3-2) and TRBJ1-1; no reliable D call. The receptor comes from a man in his sixties or seventies with acute or convalescent COVID-19. The sample consisted of peripheral blood. CDR3 sequence (DNA): TGTGCCAGCAGCCACCTTTACGGAGCTTTCTTT. Protein: CASSHLYGAFF.